The 20 T cell receptor beta chains presented below share a single source sample, sequenced in a study of radiotherapy plus CTLA-4 blockade in lung cancer (dated by TCRdb to the late 2010s). The library was made by the immunoSEQ multiplex PCR assay. The clones in this table, taken by TCRdb from immuneACCESS, are in-frame only. Not every clone is retained; where verified, under half of the shortfall comes from an unresolved V gene, and the cause of the rest is unknown. Counted in this sample were over 60,000 clones; around 86% of them appeared once. The leading ten clones occupy roughly 0.95% of the sample. Material: peripheral blood, obtained from a patient treated with radiotherapy plus ipilimumab. Receptors originate from a human donor with non-small cell lung cancer who had stable disease on radiotherapy plus ipilimumab.

V usage is TRBV21-1 and J usage is TRBJ1-5. TRBV21-1 is annotated as a pseudogene. The CDR3 extends over 16 amino acids. Here the CDR3 DNA reads TGTGCCAGCAGACGTTGCTTAGATTGGCATCATCAGCCCCAGCATTTT. Translation gives CASRRCLDWHHQPQHF.

The chain uses TRBV18 and TRBJ1-2; D is possibly TRBD1 (6 bases). Between the trimmed V and J ends, which lost 2 bases and 8 bases, there was a span of 24 bases. The CDR3 has 17 amino acids. CDR1 and CDR2 (germline): KGHSH, LQKENI. The CDR3 spells CASSPISPGDRPAGYTF. For the CDR3, the DNA is TGTGCCAGCTCACCAATTTCGCCAGGGGACCGCCCGGCGGGCTACACCTTC.

The V gene is TRBV7-6, the J gene TRBJ2-2; a weak D match, TRBD1 (6 bases). V lost 3 bases, J lost 5 bases, and 13 bases lay in between. CDR1 SGHVS and CDR2 FNYEAQ come from the germline V gene. This CDR3 comprises 15 residues. The CDR3 reads CASSFGTLGTGELFF. CDR3 nucleotide sequence: TGTGCCAGCAGCTTCGGGACATTGGGTACCGGGGAGCTGTTTTTT.

The chain recombines TRBV30 with TRBJ1-1; weak D call: TRBD1 (6 bases). Trimming pared 0 bases from V and 5 bases from J, leaving 16 bases between. Germline V gene data show CDR1 as GTSNPN and CDR2 as SVGIG (reference sequence). This CDR3 is 15 amino acids long. CDR3 nucleotide sequence: TGTGCCTGGAGTGTAGGCACAGGGCTGAGGACTGAAGCTTTCTTT. Its protein product is CAWSVGTGLRTEAFF.

The V gene is TRBV7-2, the J gene TRBJ2-1; no reliable D call. There are 10 residues in the CDR3. Germline CDR1 SGHTA, CDR2 FQGNSA. V gave up 7 bases and J gave up 14 bases, with 12 bases separating them. The CDR3 region is CASKGPFEFF. Here the CDR3 DNA reads TGTGCCAGCAAAGGCCCCTTCGAGTTCTTC.

The chain joins TRBV4-1 to TRBJ2-3; TRBD1 agrees at 7 bases. This CDR3 spans 16 amino acids. CDR1 is MGHRA, CDR2 YSYEKL, per germline. The J segment lost 2 bases and the V segment lost 4 bases, leaving 9 bases of the junction unmatched. The CDR3 DNA is TGCGCCAGCAGCCGGGACAGCGCACTATCCACAGATACGCAGTATTTT. Encoded protein: CASSRDSALSTDTQYF.

This chain connects TRBV7-3 to TRBJ2-3; TRBD2 aligns across 10 bases. After removal of 3 bases from V and 4 bases from J, the junction contained 4 bases not matched to a gene. This CDR3 region has 15 residues. Germline V lookup: CDR1 SGHTA, CDR2 FQGTGA. CDR3 in DNA: TGTGCCAGCAGCTTCCGAGCGGGGGGGCCAGATACGCAGTATTTT. Residues: CASSFRAGGPDTQYF.

This clone has more than one count but fewer than ten. This chain connects TRBV29-1 to TRBJ2-5, with 9 positions matching TRBD2. The end of the DNA fits TRBJ2-7 better, so the J call may be wrong. Germline-derived CDR1 and CDR2 are SQVTM and ANQGSEA. The CDR3 contains 13 residues. CDR3 coding DNA: TGCAGCGTTAGCGGGGGGCGCACCTACGAGCAGTACTTC. This encodes CSVSGGRTYEQYF.

The chain recombines TRBV11-2 with TRBJ1-2, with D hard to call. The CDR3 loop spans 17 amino acids. V lost 1 base, J lost 6 bases, and 21 bases lay in between. Germline CDR1 is SGHAT and CDR2 is FQNNGV. CDR3 sequence reads: CASSLAPLAGLLNGYTF. CDR3 nucleotides: TGTGCCAGCAGCTTAGCCCCATTGGCAGGTCTATTGAATGGCTACACCTTC.

V usage is TRBV15 and J usage is TRBJ2-5, with 12 bases that match TRBD2. V was pared by 3 bases and J by 5 bases, with 4 bases of the junction left unmatched. The germline V gene has CDR1 LNHNV and CDR2 YYDKDF (reference sequence). The CDR3 sequence is 15 residues long. The CDR3 sequence is CATSSGLAGSETQYF. As DNA, the CDR3 is TGTGCCACCAGCAGTGGACTAGCGGGATCGGAGACCCAGTACTTC.

The V and J genes are TRBV5-1 and TRBJ2-1; 13 bases align to TRBD2. The CDR3 extends over 17 amino acids. The V gene end was trimmed by 0 bases and the J gene end by 7 bases; junction bases not matched to a gene: 7. Germline CDR1 is SGHRS and CDR2 is YFSETQ. The CDR3 protein is CASSLGATSGGSNEQFF. CDR3 coding DNA: TGCGCCAGCAGCTTGGGAGCGACTAGCGGGGGGTCGAATGAGCAGTTCTTC.

This chain uses TRBV28 with TRBJ2-5, with no clear D. The ends were cut back, 3 bases at V and 5 bases at J, with 4 bases in the middle. CDR3 length: 11 residues. The V gene's germline CDR1 is MDHEN and CDR2 SYDVKM. The CDR3 sequence is CASSFEETQYF. The CDR3 nucleotides read TGTGCCAGCAGTTTCGAGGAGACCCAGTACTTC.

The chain is built from TRBV27 and TRBJ2-7, with D perhaps matching TRBD1 (6 bases). CDR3 length: 14 amino acids. In germline, CDR1 is MNHEY, CDR2 SMNVEV (reference sequence). V lost 2 bases and J lost 2, with 10 bases in between. CDR3 amino acids: CASSLGTSTYEQYF. The CDR3 nucleotides read TGTGCCAGCAGTTTAGGGACAAGTACCTACGAGCAGTACTTC.

The CDR3 nucleotides are TGCGCCAGCAGCCCGGGACTAGCGGGAGGACTTCAAGAGACCCAGTACTTC. Translated: CASSPGLAGGLQETQYF. The J gene is TRBJ2-5, the V gene TRBV5-1; 15 nucleotides line up with TRBD2. V shed 4 bases, J shed 2 bases, and the junction held 6 bases outside the gene matches. The CDR3 covers 17 residues. Germline assignment: CDR1 SGHRS and CDR2 YFSETQ.

The V gene is TRBV6-4, the J gene TRBJ2-1; 7 bases map to TRBD1. Germline V gives CDR1 MRHNA, CDR2 SNTAGT. The CDR3 spans 14 residues. J lost 4 bases, V lost 5 bases, and 5 bases had no gene match. This CDR3 reads CASSPGQSYNEQFF. The CDR3 coding sequence is TGTGCCAGCAGTCCGGGACAGAGTTACAATGAGCAGTTCTTC.

The J gene is TRBJ1-4, the V gene TRBV30; D might be TRBD1 (6 bases). The CDR3 totals 17 residues. The V gene lost 0 bases and the J gene lost 5 bases, with 19 bases spanning the gap. Germline V lookup: CDR1 GTSNPN, CDR2 SVGIG (reference sequence). The CDR3 sequence is CAWSVPGAGFENEKLFF. Written as DNA, the CDR3 is TGTGCCTGGAGTGTACCGGGGGCAGGGTTTGAAAATGAAAAACTGTTTTTT.

This chain connects TRBV29-1 to TRBJ1-1; D might be TRBD1 (5 bases). CDR1 is SQVTM, CDR2 ANQGSEA, per germline. The V end lost 4 bases, the J end lost 6 bases, and 21 bases lay between the germline ends. The CDR3 contains 15 residues. The CDR3 reads CSVVGQGAIGAEAFF. Written as DNA, the CDR3 is TGCAGCGTTGTTGGCCAGGGAGCGATTGGGGCTGAAGCTTTCTTT.

This clone has more than one count but fewer than ten. This chain's CDR3 is CASSLGGGNQPQHF. The DNA for the CDR3 is TGTGCCAGCAGTTTGGGAGGAGGCAATCAGCCCCAGCATTTT. The chain carries TRBV28 and TRBJ1-5; D gene ambiguous. The CDR3 loop spans 14 amino acids. Germline V gene lookup returns CDR1 MDHEN and CDR2 SYDVKM. Trimming shortened V by 3 bases and J by 2 bases, and 8 bases separated the two germline ends.

CDR3: CASSLTLGGKQPQHF. The CDR3 nucleotides read TGTGCCAGCAGCTTAACGTTGGGGGGTAAGCAGCCCCAGCATTTT. The rearrangement links TRBV7-3 to TRBJ1-5; a possible D gene is TRBD1 (5 bases). CDR1 SGHTA and CDR2 FQGTGA come from the germline V gene. This CDR3 contains 15 residues. With 0 bases removed from V and 7 bases from J, the gap between germline ends came to 13 bases.

This clone was detected a few times. The J gene is TRBJ2-7, the V gene TRBV28; D remains ambiguous. CDR3 size: 11 residues. Between the trimmed V and J ends, which lost 8 bases and 5 bases, there was a span of 10 bases. The germline CDR1 and CDR2 sequences are MDHEN and SYDVKM. CDR3 in amino acids: CASGFPNEQYF. CDR3 sequence (DNA): TGTGCCAGCGGATTCCCGAACGAGCAGTACTTC.